This TCR beta chain stems from a study of glioma-infiltrating T cells after dendritic cell vaccination. The table came from immunoSEQ multiplex PCR; TCRdb's copy has only in-frame clones and leaves some out. Among under 70,000 clones listed, approximately 78% were seen once. None of the glioblastoma patients had an isocitrate dehydrogenase mutation. Here the sequenced sample was blood, taken before dendritic cell vaccination. The receptor's source is a human donor with glioblastoma.

This CDR3 reads CASSVVPSGSPRETQYF. In nucleotides, the CDR3 is TGTGCCAGCAGCGTAGTGCCTAGCGGGAGCCCCAGGGAGACCCAGTACTTC. This chain uses TRBV9 with TRBJ2-5; 10 bases are shared with TRBD2. The CDR3 length is 17 residues. The germline V gene has CDR1 SGDLS and CDR2 YYNGEE. The trim removed 0 bases at V and 5 bases at J, leaving 10 bases unmatched.